These T cell receptor beta chains were read from a single sample in a study of regulatory T cells in long-lasting Graves disease. TCRdb processed the multiplex PCR reads anew with MiXCR; each CDR3 protein has one entry. This table holds approximately 460,000 distinct CDR3 sequences, 16% found once. These sequences were also reported in another study, on T cells in Graves' hyperthyroidism and ophthalmopathy.

Sequenced here: peripheral blood mononuclear cells (PBMCs), sampled at new diagnosis, from a patient treated with antithyroid drugs. These receptor sequences come from a woman aged 30 to 39 with Graves disease. The CDR3 runs from the conserved cysteine through the conserved F or W.

TRBJ2-7 | TRBV12-3/TRBV12-4 | CASSLASRGYEQYF
TRBJ2-5 | TRBV20-1 | CSGHRQETQYF
TRBJ2-2 | TRBV29-1 | CSVVSQGTGELFF
TRBJ1-2 | TRBV3-1 | CASSLGGGEGYTF
TRBJ2-1 | TRBV9 | CASSVWTGEGDEQFF
TRBJ2-7 | TRBV9 | CASSVSGGEQYF
TRBJ2-5 | TRBV6-2/TRBV6-3 | CATAGTGETQYF
TRBJ2-5 | TRBV7-9 | CASSFQGGEETQYF
TRBJ2-1 | TRBV25-1 | CAAEDHNEQFF
TRBJ2-7 | TRBV20-1 | CSASGTMNLEQYF
TRBJ2-3 | TRBV20-1 | CSASPGLPTDTQYF
TRBJ1-1 | TRBV19 | CASRRQGPGVPEAFF
TRBJ2-5 | TRBV7-2 | CASSPSAGQGTGVWETQYF
TRBJ1-1 | TRBV6-5 | CASSYPGQGATEAFF
TRBJ2-7 | TRBV6-1 | CASSPSRRGGFYEQYF
TRBJ2-7 | TRBV10-3 | CASKRADASYEQYF
TRBJ2-7 | TRBV7-8 | CASSSPLPGLAGAREQYF
TRBJ2-2 | TRBV10-1 | CASRAGSGAGELFF
TRBJ2-7 | TRBV7-6 | CASSSESYEQYF
TRBJ2-1 | TRBV28 | CASSPTLGGGTYNEQFF
TRBJ1-4 | TRBV18 | CASSKGDRSEKLFF
TRBJ1-3 | TRBV20-1 | CSARDSFRPDSGNTIYF
TRBJ1-3 | TRBV5-1 | CASSLIGVSGNTIYF
NA | TRBV19 | CASRRGRDLNEQYF
TRBJ2-7 | TRBV27 | CASSSWTGNEDEQYF
TRBJ1-5 | TRBV11-2 | CASSLEGGRLNQPQHF
TRBJ2-5 | TRBV27 | CATSQGNGQETQYF
TRBJ1-2 | TRBV19 | CASTTAWTGDGYTF
TRBJ2-3 | TRBV5-1 | CASSFGGVTDTQYF
TRBJ2-7 | TRBV9 | CASSVGLAGVGYEQYF
TRBJ1-2 | TRBV4-1 | CASSHHRGRQGGYTF
TRBJ1-6 | TRBV12-3/TRBV12-4 | CASSLEENSPLHF
TRBJ2-7 | TRBV5-1 | CASSLSVSYEQYF
TRBJ2-1 | TRBV4-1 | CASSQGGRKQDNEQFF
TRBJ1-2 | TRBV28 | CASRTGQMYGYTF
TRBJ2-7 | TRBV5-1 | CASSLGIQYEQYF
TRBJ2-7 | TRBV11-2 | CASSLDPGAGWGEQYF
TRBJ1-4 | TRBV10-3 | CAISPRDRGQGEKLFF
TRBJ1-5 | TRBV18 | CASSPLGTGSQPQHF
TRBJ1-2 | TRBV28 | CASSLFAGQGSIRKLGTF
TRBJ2-2 | TRBV3-1 | CASSRGEGRTGELFF
TRBJ2-7 | TRBV27 | CASSVGAKDRAGYEQYF